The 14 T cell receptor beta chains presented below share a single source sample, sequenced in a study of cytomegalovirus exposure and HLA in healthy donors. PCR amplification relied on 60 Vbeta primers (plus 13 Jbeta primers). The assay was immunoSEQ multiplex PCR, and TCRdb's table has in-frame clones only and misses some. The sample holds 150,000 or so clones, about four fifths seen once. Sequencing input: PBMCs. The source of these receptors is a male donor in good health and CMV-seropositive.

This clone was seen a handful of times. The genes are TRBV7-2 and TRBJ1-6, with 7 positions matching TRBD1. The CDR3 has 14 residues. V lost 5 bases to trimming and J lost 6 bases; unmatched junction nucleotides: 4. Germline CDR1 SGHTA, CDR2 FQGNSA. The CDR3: CASSPGQSNSPLHF. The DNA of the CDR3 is TGTGCCAGCAGCCCGGGACAGAGTAATTCACCCCTCCACTTT.

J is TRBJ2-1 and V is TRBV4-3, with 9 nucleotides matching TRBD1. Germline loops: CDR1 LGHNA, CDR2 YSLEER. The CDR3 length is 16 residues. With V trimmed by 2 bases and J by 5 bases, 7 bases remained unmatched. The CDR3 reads CASSQSGDRANNEQFF. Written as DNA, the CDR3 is TGCGCCAGCAGCCAAAGCGGGGACAGGGCGAACAATGAGCAGTTCTTC.

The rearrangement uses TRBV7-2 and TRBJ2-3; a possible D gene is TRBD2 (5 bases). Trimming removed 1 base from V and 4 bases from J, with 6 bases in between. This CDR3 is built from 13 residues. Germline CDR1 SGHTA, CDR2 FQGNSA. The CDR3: CASSLGGSDTQYF. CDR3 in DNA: TGTGCCAGCAGCTTAGGCGGGTCAGATACGCAGTATTTT.

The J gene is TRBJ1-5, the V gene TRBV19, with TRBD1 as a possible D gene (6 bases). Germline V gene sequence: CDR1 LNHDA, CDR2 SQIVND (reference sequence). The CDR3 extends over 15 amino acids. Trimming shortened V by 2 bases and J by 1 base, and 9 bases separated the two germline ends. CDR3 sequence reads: CASSITGPSNQPQHF. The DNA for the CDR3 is TGTGCCAGTAGTATAACAGGGCCCAGCAATCAGCCCCAGCATTTT.

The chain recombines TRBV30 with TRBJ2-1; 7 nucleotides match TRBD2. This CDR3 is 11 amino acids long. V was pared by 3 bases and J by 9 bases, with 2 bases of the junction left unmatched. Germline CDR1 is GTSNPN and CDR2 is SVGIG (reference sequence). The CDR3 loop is CAWSVAGEQFF. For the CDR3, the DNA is TGTGCCTGGAGCGTAGCGGGTGAGCAGTTCTTC.

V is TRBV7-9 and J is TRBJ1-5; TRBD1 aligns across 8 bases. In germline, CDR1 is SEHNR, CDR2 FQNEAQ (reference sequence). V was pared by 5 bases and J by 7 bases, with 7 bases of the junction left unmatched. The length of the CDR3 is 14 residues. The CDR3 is CASSPGGNGQPQHF. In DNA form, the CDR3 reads TGTGCCAGCAGCCCAGGGGGCAACGGGCAGCCCCAGCATTTT.

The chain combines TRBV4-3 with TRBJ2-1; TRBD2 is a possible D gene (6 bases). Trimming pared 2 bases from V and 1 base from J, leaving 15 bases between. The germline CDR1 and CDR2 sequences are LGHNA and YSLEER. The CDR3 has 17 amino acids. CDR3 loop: CASSQRLVLISYNEQFF. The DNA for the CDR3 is TGCGCCAGCAGCCAAAGACTAGTATTAATTTCCTACAATGAGCAGTTCTTC.

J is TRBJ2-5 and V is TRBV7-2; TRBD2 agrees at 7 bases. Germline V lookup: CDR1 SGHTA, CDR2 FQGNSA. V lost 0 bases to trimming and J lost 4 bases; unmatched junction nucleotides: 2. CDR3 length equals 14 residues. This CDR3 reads CASSLAPGGETQYF. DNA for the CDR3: TGTGCCAGCAGCTTAGCGCCGGGGGGAGAGACCCAGTACTTC.

The CDR3 protein is CASSQWAGANTEAFF. CDR3 sequence (DNA): TGCGCCAGCAGCCAATGGGCAGGGGCGAACACTGAAGCTTTCTTT. This chain connects TRBV4-3 to TRBJ1-1; TRBD1 might be the D (6 bases). CDR1 is LGHNA, CDR2 YSLEER, per germline. The CDR3 is 15 amino acids. Trimming took off 2 bases at V and 1 base at J, with 11 bases between the two ends.

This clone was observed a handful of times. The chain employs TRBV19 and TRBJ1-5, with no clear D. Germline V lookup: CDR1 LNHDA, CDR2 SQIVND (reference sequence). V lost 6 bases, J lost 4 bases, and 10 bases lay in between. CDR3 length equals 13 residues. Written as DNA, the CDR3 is TGTGCCAGTAGCGACTCCTTTAATCAGCCCCAGCATTTT. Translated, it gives CASSDSFNQPQHF.

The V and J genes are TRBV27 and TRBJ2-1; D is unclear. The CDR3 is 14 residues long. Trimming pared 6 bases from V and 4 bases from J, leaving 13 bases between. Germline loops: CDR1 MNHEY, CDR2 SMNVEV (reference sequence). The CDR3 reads CASSFNGLYNEQFF. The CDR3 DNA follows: TGTGCCAGCAGCTTCAACGGTTTATACAATGAGCAGTTCTTC.

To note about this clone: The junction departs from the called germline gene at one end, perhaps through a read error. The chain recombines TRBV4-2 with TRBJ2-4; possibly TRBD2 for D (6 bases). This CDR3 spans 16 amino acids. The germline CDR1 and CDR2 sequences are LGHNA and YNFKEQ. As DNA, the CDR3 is TGTGCCAGCAGCCAAGAAGCATCTCGGGGGAAAAACAGTCAGTACTTC. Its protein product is CASSQEASRGKNSQYF.

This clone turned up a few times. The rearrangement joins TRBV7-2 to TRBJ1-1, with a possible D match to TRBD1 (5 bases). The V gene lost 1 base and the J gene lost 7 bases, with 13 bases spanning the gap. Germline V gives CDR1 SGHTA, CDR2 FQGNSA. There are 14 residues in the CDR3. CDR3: CASSLEVRAGEAFF. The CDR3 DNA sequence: TGTGCCAGCAGCTTAGAGGTCAGGGCCGGTGAAGCTTTCTTT.

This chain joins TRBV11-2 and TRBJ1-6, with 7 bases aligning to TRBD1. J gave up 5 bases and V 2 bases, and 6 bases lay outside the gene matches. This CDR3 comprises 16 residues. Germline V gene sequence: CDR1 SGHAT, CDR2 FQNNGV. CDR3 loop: CASSLRKGANNSPLHF. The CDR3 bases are TGTGCCAGCAGCTTACGGAAGGGGGCGAATAATTCACCCCTCCACTTT.